Below are 27 T cell receptor beta chains sequenced from a single sample in a study of blood T cell repertoires in COVID-19. The data were produced by immunoSEQ multiplex PCR, yet TCRdb's version contains in-frame clones alone and is incomplete. The sample holds roughly 250,000 clones, 84% seen once. Sample: peripheral blood. These receptors originate from a woman in her thirties or forties who had recovered from COVID-19.

The CDR3 DNA reads as TGTGCCAGCAGCGAACAGGGGAATCAAGAGACCCAGTACTTC. This encodes CASSEQGNQETQYF. V usage is TRBV7-9 and J usage is TRBJ2-5, with 7 bases identical to TRBD1. Germline lookup yields CDR1 SEHNR and CDR2 FQNEAQ (reference sequence). This CDR3 is 14 amino acids long. V lost 5 bases and J lost 2; bases outside the gene matches: 5.

V usage is TRBV29-1 and J usage is TRBJ2-1; D may be TRBD2 (6 bases). The germline V and J ends were trimmed by 7 bases and 0 bases, with 16 bases remaining between them. There are 15 residues in the CDR3. Germline loops: CDR1 SQVTM, CDR2 ANQGSEA. The CDR3 bases are TGCAGCGGCCTTCAGGGAGGAAGCTCCTACAATGAGCAGTTCTTC. This codes for CSGLQGGSSYNEQFF.

The chain has TRBV4-2 and TRBJ2-5; 12 bases line up with TRBD1. Germline V gene lookup returns CDR1 LGHNA and CDR2 YNFKEQ. The CDR3 runs 18 residues. J gave up 5 bases and V 3 bases, and 13 bases lay outside the gene matches. The CDR3 loop reads CASSQGPTGTGGVETQYF. CDR3 bases: TGTGCCAGCAGCCAGGGGCCGACCGGGACAGGGGGCGTCGAGACCCAGTACTTC.

The chain combines TRBV3-1 (or the pseudogene TRBV3-2) with TRBJ2-5; D is uncertain. The CDR3 is 14 amino acids. Germline V gene data show CDR1 as LGHDT and CDR2 as YNNKEL (reference sequence). The V end was cut by 1 base, the J end by 7 bases, with 13 bases between. CDR3 amino acids: CASSQVLEVGTQYF. CDR3 nucleotide sequence: TGTGCCAGCAGCCAAGTTCTAGAGGTAGGGACCCAGTACTTC.

Only a few counts were recorded for this clone. The V call is TRBV6-1, the J call TRBJ1-2; D ambiguous. This CDR3 spans 14 amino acids. The V end lost 2 bases, the J end lost 0 bases, and 7 bases lay between the germline ends. In germline, CDR1 is MNHNS, CDR2 SASEGT. The CDR3 DNA follows: TGTGCCAGCAGTGAATCAGTTCCTAACTATGGCTACACCTTC. This translates into CASSESVPNYGYTF.

This sequence joins TRBV20-1 and TRBJ1-4; D is perhaps TRBD1 (5 bases). The CDR3 loop spans 14 amino acids. The germline V gene encodes CDR1 DFQATT and CDR2 SNEGSKA (reference sequence). Trimming took off 3 bases at V and 2 bases at J, with 10 bases between the two ends. CDR3 protein: CSASWRGTNEKLFF. The CDR3 DNA is TGCAGTGCTAGTTGGAGGGGCACTAATGAAAAACTGTTTTTT.

This clone was detected once. The chain joins TRBV19 to TRBJ1-1; D is uncertain. Between the trimmed V and J ends, which lost 3 bases and 3 bases, there was a span of 17 bases. CDR1 and CDR2 (germline): LNHDA, SQIVND (reference sequence). The length of the CDR3 is 16 residues. CDR3: CASSIRGIGDYTEAFF. In nucleotides, the CDR3 is TGTGCCAGTAGTATTAGAGGGATTGGGGATTACACTGAAGCTTTCTTT.

This clone was detected once. The J gene is TRBJ2-5, the V gene TRBV19; 7 nucleotides match TRBD1. This CDR3 is built from 12 residues. In germline, CDR1 is LNHDA, CDR2 SQIVND (reference sequence). The junction had 2 bases not matched to a gene; V was cut back by 5 bases and J by 5 bases. The chain's CDR3 is CASSSRGETQYF. The DNA of the CDR3 is TGTGCCAGTAGTTCCAGGGGGGAGACCCAGTACTTC.

The CDR3 sequence: CASSRDRGDEQFF. The CDR3, as DNA: TGTGCCAGCAGCAGAGACAGGGGAGATGAGCAGTTCTTC. The V and J genes are TRBV7-8 and TRBJ2-1, with 8 bases lining up with TRBD1. V trimming: 5 bases; J trimming: 8 bases; junction bases outside the gene matches: 5. The CDR3 length is 13 residues. Germline lookup yields CDR1 SGHVS and CDR2 FQNEAQ.

Here the CDR3 DNA reads TGTGCCAGCAGTTCACCCTCACTCTACGGACAGGGGGCAGGAAGCCCCTACGAGCAGTACTTC. As protein: CASSSPSLYGQGAGSPYEQYF. This chain links TRBV28 with TRBJ2-7; 11 bases align to TRBD1. The V and J ends lost 4 bases and 2 bases, in that order; junction bases with no gene match: 22. The germline gives CDR1 MDHEN, CDR2 SYDVKM. The CDR3 contains 21 residues.

The gene calls are TRBV7-7 and TRBJ2-1; 8 bases agree with TRBD1. The J segment lost 4 bases and the V segment lost 5 bases, leaving 7 bases of the junction unmatched. Germline V gives CDR1 SSHAT, CDR2 FNYEAQ (reference sequence). CDR3 length: 15 residues. The chain's CDR3 is CASSAGGDRYNEQFF. DNA of the CDR3: TGTGCCAGCAGCGCCGGCGGGGACAGGTACAATGAGCAGTTCTTC.

A few counts support this clone. This chain connects TRBV27 to TRBJ1-5, with 11 bases aligning to TRBD1. V lost 5 bases and J lost 6; bases outside the gene matches: 6. Germline V gives CDR1 MNHEY, CDR2 SMNVEV (reference sequence). The CDR3 sequence is 15 residues long. In DNA form, the CDR3 reads TGTGCCAGCAGTCCCCGGACAGGGGGCCGTCAGCCCCAGCATTTT. Translating gives CASSPRTGGRQPQHF.

The chain is built from TRBV4-1 and TRBJ2-7; 12 bases match TRBD1. Germline V lookup: CDR1 MGHRA, CDR2 YSYEKL. This CDR3 spans 16 amino acids. The V segment lost 3 bases and the J segment 5 bases; nucleotides outside the gene matches: 8. The CDR3 spells CASSHPDGTGGDEQYF. In DNA form, the CDR3 reads TGCGCCAGCAGCCACCCGGACGGGACAGGGGGCGACGAGCAGTACTTC.

This clone was seen just once. V is TRBV6-1 and J is TRBJ1-1; no definite D call. The germline V gene encodes CDR1 MNHNS and CDR2 SASEGT. There are 14 residues in the CDR3. V lost 1 base and J lost 1, with 7 bases in between. The DNA of the CDR3 is TGTGCCAGCAGTGAAGATAGCAAGAACACTGAAGCTTTCTTT. The encoded protein is CASSEDSKNTEAFF.

The chain links TRBV19 to TRBJ2-1, with 7 nucleotides matching TRBD1. The germline gives CDR1 LNHDA, CDR2 SQIVND (reference sequence). This CDR3 comprises 17 residues. The V and J ends lost 2 bases and 5 bases, in that order; junction bases with no gene match: 12. In nucleotides, the CDR3 is TGTGCCAGTAGTATATCCTCAGGGGGATATGTCCACAATGAGCAGTTCTTC. Its protein is CASSISSGGYVHNEQFF.

This clone turned up a few times. The chain couples TRBV5-6 to TRBJ1-6, with TRBD1 matching 9 bases. The CDR3 spans 15 residues. V lost 4 bases to trimming and J lost 7 bases; unmatched junction nucleotides: 6. Germline CDR1 SGHDT, CDR2 YYEEEE. CDR3 sequence reads: CASSRGDRANSPLHF. The DNA of the CDR3 is TGTGCCAGCAGCCGAGGGGACAGGGCAAATTCACCCCTCCACTTT. The variable domain in full, completed from reference TRBV5-6 and TRBJ1-6, reads DAGVTQSPTHLIKTRGQQVTLRCSPKSGHDTVSWYQQALGQGPQFIFQYYEEEERQRGNFPDRFSGHQFPNYSSELNVNALLLGDSALYLCASSRGDRANSPLHFGNGTRLTVT.

The chain has TRBV9 and TRBJ1-1; D remains ambiguous. The V gene's germline CDR1 is SGDLS and CDR2 YYNGEE. V was clipped by 4 bases and J by 0 bases, with 13 bases between them. This CDR3 is 15 amino acids long. The CDR3 protein is CASSTDETLNTEAFF. Here the CDR3 DNA reads TGTGCCAGCAGCACAGATGAGACGTTGAACACTGAAGCTTTCTTT.

V gene TRBV6-2 or TRBV6-3 combines with J gene TRBJ1-1; 8 nucleotides agree with TRBD1. Germline CDR1 reads MNHEY; CDR2 reads SVGEGT. V gave up 4 bases and J gave up 3 bases; unmatched junction bases: 4. The length of the CDR3 is 14 residues. CDR3 amino acids: CASSFGTGYTEAFF. The CDR3 DNA is TGTGCCAGCAGTTTTGGGACAGGCTACACTGAAGCTTTCTTT.

This chain connects TRBV13 to TRBJ2-1, with D perhaps TRBD2 (6 bases). Germline assignment: CDR1 PRHDT and CDR2 FYEKMQ (reference sequence). Trimming removed 5 bases from V and 6 bases from J, with 17 bases in between. This CDR3 is built from 15 residues. CDR3: CASSPRGKWGNEQFF. The DNA of the CDR3 is TGTGCCAGCAGCCCCCGGGGGAAATGGGGCAATGAGCAGTTCTTC.

This clone was recorded many times. J is TRBJ2-3 and V is TRBV10-3; weak D call: TRBD2 (6 bases). There are 16 residues in the CDR3. Germline V gives CDR1 ENHRY, CDR2 SYGVKD. V gave up 8 bases and J gave up 0 bases, with 18 bases separating them. CDR3 nucleotide sequence: TGTGCCATCGGAAGAGGGGACTCGTTTAGCACAGATACGCAGTATTTT. Translation: CAIGRGDSFSTDTQYF.

The V gene is TRBV5-1, the J gene TRBJ2-5, with D perhaps matching TRBD1 (6 bases). V shed 5 bases and J shed 9 bases, with 11 bases lying between them. Germline V gene sequence: CDR1 SGHRS, CDR2 YFSETQ. This CDR3 has 11 residues. The CDR3 reads CASRGAWAQYF. CDR3 in DNA: TGCGCCAGCAGGGGGGCTTGGGCCCAGTACTTC.

J is TRBJ1-5 and V is TRBV4-1, with 9 bases that match TRBD1. CDR3 length: 16 amino acids. Germline V lookup: CDR1 MGHRA, CDR2 YSYEKL. With 1 base clipped from V and 6 bases from J, the junction kept 7 bases outside the gene matches. The CDR3 is CASSQGGQGIGQPQHF. DNA of the CDR3: TGCGCCAGCAGCCAAGGGGGACAGGGTATAGGTCAGCCCCAGCATTTT.

The chain has TRBV18 and TRBJ1-4; possibly TRBD1 for D (6 bases). The length of the CDR3 is 14 residues. Germline V lookup: CDR1 KGHSH, CDR2 LQKENI. The V end lost 6 bases, the J end lost 1 base, and 9 bases lay between the germline ends. CDR3 sequence: CASSTTGTNEKLFF. CDR3 sequence (DNA): TGTGCCAGCTCGACGACAGGAACTAATGAAAAACTGTTTTTT. Full variable domain (remainder filled in from reference TRBV18 and TRBJ1-4): NAGVMQNPRHLVRRRGQEARLRCSPMKGHSHVYWYRQLPEEGLKFMVYLQKENIIDESGMPKERFSAEFPKEGPSILRIQQVVRGDSAAYFCASSTTGTNEKLFFGSGTQLSVL.

The chain employs TRBV4-1 and TRBJ1-5; TRBD1 matches at 9 bases. The CDR3 extends over 14 amino acids. Germline CDR1 MGHRA, CDR2 YSYEKL. V shed 4 bases, J shed 6 bases, and the junction held 4 bases outside the gene matches. CDR3 coding DNA: TGCGCCAGCAGCCTACGGACAGGGGCTCAGCCCCAGCATTTT. Encoded protein: CASSLRTGAQPQHF.

This clone was counted between two and nine times. In DNA, the CDR3 is TGTGCCAGCAGCTTCACGGGACTCGGAGTATATTCACCCCTCCACTTT. Encoded protein: CASSFTGLGVYSPLHF. The chain combines TRBV7-2 with TRBJ1-6, with D maybe TRBD1 (5 bases). Germline values: CDR1 SGHTA, CDR2 FQGNSA. Trimming shortened V by 3 bases and J by 8 bases, and 17 bases separated the two germline ends. This CDR3 is built from 16 residues.

In the case of this clone: Other DNA sequences in the sample encode the same CDR3. This chain links TRBV25-1 with TRBJ1-1; D gene ambiguous. Germline values: CDR1 MGHDK, CDR2 SYGVNS. Trimming left V 4 bases short and J 0 bases short, with 6 bases between. The CDR3 contains 13 residues. CDR3 sequence reads: CASSVSVNTEAFF. The DNA for the CDR3 is TGTGCCAGCAGTGTGTCAGTGAACACTGAAGCTTTCTTT.

The gene calls are TRBV19 and TRBJ2-7, with 9 bases fitting TRBD1. The V and J ends lost 8 bases and 6 bases, in that order; junction bases with no gene match: 8. The length of the CDR3 is 13 residues. The germline CDR1 and CDR2 sequences are LNHDA and SQIVND (reference sequence). The CDR3 DNA reads TGTGCCAGTGCCGGGACAGGGTCCGCCGAGCAGTACTTC. It yields the protein CASAGTGSAEQYF.